This T cell receptor beta chain was captured by sequencing in a study of blood T cell repertoires in COVID-19. CDR3 length: 12 residues. Germline CDR1 is SGHKS and CDR2 is YYEKEE (reference sequence). With 3 bases removed from V and 5 bases from J, the gap between germline ends came to 7 bases. The table came from immunoSEQ multiplex PCR; TCRdb's copy has only in-frame clones and leaves some out. The sample consists of about 12,000 clones, about 73% of them appearing once. Sequencing used peripheral blood. The clonotype originates from a human donor in a cohort sampled during active COVID-19. The chain is built from TRBV5-5 and TRBJ2-3; D remains unclear. CDR3 sequence (DNA): TGTGCCAGCAGCTGGAGTGGAGATACGCAGTATTTT. This encodes CASSWSGDTQYF.